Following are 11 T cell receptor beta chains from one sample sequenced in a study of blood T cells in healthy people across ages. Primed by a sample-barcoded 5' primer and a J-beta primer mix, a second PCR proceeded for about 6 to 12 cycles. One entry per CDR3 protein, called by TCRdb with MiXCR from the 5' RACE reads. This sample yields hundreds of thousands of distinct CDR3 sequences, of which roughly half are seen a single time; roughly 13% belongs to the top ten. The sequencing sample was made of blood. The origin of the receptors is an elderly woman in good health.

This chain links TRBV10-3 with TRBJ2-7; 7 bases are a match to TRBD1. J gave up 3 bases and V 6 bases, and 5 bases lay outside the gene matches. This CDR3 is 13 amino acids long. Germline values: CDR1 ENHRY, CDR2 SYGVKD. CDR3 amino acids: CAIRGDRYYEQYF. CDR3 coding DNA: TGTGCCATCAGGGGGGACAGATACTACGAGCAGTACTTC.

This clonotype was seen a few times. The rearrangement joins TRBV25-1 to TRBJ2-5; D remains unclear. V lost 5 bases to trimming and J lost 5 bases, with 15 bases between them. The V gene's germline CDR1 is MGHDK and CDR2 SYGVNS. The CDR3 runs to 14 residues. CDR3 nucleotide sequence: TGTGCCAGCAGTCCCGGGCAGGTATTGGAGACCCAGTACTTC. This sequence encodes CASSPGQVLETQYF.

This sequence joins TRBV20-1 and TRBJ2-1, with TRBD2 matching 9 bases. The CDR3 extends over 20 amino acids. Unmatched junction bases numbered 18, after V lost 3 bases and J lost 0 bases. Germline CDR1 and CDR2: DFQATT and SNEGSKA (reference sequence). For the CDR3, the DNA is TGCAGTGCTAGTTCCCCCCACGCGGGAGGGCTCCCCGGCTCCTACAATGAGCAGTTCTTC. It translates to CSASSPHAGGLPGSYNEQFF.

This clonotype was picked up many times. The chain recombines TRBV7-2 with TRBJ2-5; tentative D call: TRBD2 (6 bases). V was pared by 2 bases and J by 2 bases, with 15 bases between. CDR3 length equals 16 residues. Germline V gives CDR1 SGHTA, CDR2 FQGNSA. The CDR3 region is CASSLLASVAQETQYF. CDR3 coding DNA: TGTGCCAGCAGCTTACTCGCTAGCGTAGCTCAAGAGACCCAGTACTTC.

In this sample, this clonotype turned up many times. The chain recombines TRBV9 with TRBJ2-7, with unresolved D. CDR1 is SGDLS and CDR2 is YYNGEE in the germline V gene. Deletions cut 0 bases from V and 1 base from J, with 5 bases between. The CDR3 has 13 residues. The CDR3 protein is CASSVDLSYEQYF. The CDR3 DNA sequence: TGTGCCAGCAGCGTAGACTTATCCTACGAGCAGTACTTC.

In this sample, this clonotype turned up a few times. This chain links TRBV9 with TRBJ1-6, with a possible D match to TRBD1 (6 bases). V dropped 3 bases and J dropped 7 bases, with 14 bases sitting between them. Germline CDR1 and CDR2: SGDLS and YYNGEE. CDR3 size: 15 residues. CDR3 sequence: CASSDATGLNSPLHF. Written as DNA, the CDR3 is TGTGCCAGCAGCGACGCGACAGGACTAAATTCACCCCTCCACTTT.

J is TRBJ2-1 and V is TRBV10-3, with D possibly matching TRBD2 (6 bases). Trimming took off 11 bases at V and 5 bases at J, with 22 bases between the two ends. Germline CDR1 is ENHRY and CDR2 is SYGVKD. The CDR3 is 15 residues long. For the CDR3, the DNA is TGTGCCTCCACCGGGGGAGCGCTAGAAAACAATGAGCAGTTCTTC. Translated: CASTGGALENNEQFF.

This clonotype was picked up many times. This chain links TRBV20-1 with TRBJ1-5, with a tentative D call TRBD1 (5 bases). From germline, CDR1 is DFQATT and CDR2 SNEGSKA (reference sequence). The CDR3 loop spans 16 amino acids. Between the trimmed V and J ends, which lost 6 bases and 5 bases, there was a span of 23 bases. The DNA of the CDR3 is TGCAGTGCCTTCTCCCCCGGGACCGGGTGGTATCAGCCCCAGCATTTT. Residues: CSAFSPGTGWYQPQHF.

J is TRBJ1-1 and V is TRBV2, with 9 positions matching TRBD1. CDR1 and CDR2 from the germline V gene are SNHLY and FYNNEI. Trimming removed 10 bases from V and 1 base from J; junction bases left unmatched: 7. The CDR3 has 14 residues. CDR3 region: CATHGQGRNTEAFF. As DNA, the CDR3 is TGTGCCACCCATGGACAGGGGAGGAACACTGAAGCTTTCTTT.

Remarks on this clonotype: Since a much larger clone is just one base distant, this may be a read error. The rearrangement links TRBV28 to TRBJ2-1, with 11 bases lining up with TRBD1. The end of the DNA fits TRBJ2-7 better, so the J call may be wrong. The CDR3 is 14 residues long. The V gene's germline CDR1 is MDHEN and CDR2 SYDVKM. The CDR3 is CASSGQGAYNEQYF. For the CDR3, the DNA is TGTGCCAGCAGTGGACAGGGGGCTTACAATGAGCAGTACTTC.

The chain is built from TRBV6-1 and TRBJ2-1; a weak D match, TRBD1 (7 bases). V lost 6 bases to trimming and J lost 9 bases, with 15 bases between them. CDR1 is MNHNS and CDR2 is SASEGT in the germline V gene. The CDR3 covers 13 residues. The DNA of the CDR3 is TGTGCCAGCAGGCGGGACAGCGCCGCTGAGCAGTTCTTC. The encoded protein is CASRRDSAAEQFF.